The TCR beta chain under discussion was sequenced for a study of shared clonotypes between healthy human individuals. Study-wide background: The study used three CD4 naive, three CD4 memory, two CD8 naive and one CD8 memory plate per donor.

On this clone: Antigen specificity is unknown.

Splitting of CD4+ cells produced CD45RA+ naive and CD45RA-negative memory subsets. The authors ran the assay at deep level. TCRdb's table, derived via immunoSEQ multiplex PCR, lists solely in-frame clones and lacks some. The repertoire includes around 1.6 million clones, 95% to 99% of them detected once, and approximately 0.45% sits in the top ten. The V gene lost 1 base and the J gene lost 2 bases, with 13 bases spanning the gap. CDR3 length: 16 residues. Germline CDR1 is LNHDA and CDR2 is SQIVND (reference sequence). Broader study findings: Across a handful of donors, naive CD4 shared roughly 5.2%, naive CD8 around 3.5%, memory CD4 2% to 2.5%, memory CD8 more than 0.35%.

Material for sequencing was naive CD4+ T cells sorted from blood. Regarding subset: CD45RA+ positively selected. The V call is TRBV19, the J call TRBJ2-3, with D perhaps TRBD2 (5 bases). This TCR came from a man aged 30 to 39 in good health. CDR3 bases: TGTGCCAGTAGTATAGTGGAGGACTGGGACACAGATACGCAGTATTTT. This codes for CASSIVEDWDTDTQYF.